This TCR beta chain was captured by sequencing in a study of T cell changes during pregnancy in multiple sclerosis. Germline-derived CDR1 and CDR2 are SQVTM and ANQGSEA. The CDR3 is 14 residues long. V was pared by 3 bases and J by 11 bases, with 9 bases of the junction left unmatched. The protocol was immunoSEQ multiplex PCR, while the TCRdb copy is restricted to in-frame clones and leaves out a portion. The sample includes 21,000 or so clones, 80% to 90% of them seen just once. The chain links TRBV29-1 to TRBJ2-3; 12 bases match TRBD2. The input for sequencing was CD8+ T cells from peripheral blood mononuclear cells, taken in the second trimester of pregnancy. The sequence was obtained from a female donor in good health, enrolled as a control in a pregnancy study. The CDR3 DNA is TGCAGCGTTGACGGACTAGCGGGGCAGGTTATGCAGTATTTT. Translation: CSVDGLAGQVMQYF.